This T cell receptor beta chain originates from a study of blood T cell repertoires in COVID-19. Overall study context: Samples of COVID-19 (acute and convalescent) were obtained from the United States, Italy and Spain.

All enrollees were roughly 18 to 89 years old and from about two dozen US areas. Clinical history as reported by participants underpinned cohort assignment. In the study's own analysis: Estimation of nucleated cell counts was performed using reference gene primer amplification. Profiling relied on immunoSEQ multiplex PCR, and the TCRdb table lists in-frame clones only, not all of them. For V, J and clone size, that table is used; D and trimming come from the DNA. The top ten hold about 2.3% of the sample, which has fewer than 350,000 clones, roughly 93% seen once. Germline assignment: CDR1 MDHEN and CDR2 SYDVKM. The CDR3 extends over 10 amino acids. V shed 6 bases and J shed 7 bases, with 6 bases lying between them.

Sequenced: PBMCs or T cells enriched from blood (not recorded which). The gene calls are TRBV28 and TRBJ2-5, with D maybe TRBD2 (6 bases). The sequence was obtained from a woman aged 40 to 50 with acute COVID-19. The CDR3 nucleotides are TGTGCCAGCAGGGGAGGGACCCAGTACTTC. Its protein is CASRGGTQYF.